The text below deals with one TCR beta chain. Germline loops: CDR1 SGHVS, CDR2 FQNEAQ. V gave up 1 base and J gave up 4 bases, with 10 bases separating them. The CDR3 runs to 14 residues. Amplification targeted TCR beta CDR3 regions from RNA transcripts. A first-round RT-PCR of the TCR CDR3 used the HTBI primer set. TCRdb called the multiplex PCR reads again in MiXCR, with one record for every CDR3 protein. This sample has roughly 420,000 distinct CDR3 sequences, with 15% to 19% found just once. This entry comes from a study of T cells in Graves' hyperthyroidism and ophthalmopathy. The material sequenced was blood. V and J are TRBV7-8 and TRBJ2-5; D is undetermined. The clonotype was recovered from a woman in her late teens or twenties with Graves' hyperthyroidism. The CDR3 DNA follows: TGTGCCAGCAGCTTAGATTTCGCGGCAGAGACCCAGTACTTC. Translating gives CASSLDFAAETQYF.